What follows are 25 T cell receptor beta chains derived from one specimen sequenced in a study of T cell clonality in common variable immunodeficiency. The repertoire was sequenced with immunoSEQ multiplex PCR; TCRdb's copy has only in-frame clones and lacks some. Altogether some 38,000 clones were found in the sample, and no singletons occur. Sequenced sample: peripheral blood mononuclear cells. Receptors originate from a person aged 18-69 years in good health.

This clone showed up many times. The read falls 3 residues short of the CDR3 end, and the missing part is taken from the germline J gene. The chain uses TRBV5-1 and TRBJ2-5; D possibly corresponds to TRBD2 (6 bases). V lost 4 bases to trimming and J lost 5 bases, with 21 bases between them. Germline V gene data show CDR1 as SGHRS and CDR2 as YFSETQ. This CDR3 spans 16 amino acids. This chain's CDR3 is CASSPGDGGRGETQYF. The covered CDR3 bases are TGCGCCAGCAGCCCGGGGGACGGCGGTCGCGGGGAGACC.

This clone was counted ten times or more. The CDR3 sequence: CSAIRTPKNTGELFF. Partial CDR3 DNA: TGCAGTGCTATTCGGACTCCCAAGAACACCGGGGAG. This chain joins TRBV20-1 and TRBJ2-2; D is possibly TRBD2 (5 bases). The CDR3 end lies 3 residues beyond the end of the read and is filled in from the germline J gene. Trimming removed 4 bases at V and 1 base at J, with 13 bases between. Per the germline V gene, CDR1 is DFQATT and CDR2 is SNEGSKA (reference sequence). The CDR3 runs 15 residues.

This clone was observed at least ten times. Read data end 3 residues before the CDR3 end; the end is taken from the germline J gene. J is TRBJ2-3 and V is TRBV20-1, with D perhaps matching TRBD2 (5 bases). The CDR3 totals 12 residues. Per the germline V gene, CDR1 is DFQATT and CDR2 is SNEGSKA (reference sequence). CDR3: CSARGTSYTQYF. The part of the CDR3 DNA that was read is TGCAGTGCTAGGGGCACTAGTTACACG.

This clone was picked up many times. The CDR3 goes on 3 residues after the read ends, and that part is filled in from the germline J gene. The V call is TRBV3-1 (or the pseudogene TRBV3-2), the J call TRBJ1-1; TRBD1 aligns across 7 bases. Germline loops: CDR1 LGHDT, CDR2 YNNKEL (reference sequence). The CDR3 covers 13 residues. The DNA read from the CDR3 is TGTGCCAGCAGCCATGGGGGACAGACGTCC. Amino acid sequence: CASSHGGQTS. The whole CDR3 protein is CASSHGGQTSAFF.

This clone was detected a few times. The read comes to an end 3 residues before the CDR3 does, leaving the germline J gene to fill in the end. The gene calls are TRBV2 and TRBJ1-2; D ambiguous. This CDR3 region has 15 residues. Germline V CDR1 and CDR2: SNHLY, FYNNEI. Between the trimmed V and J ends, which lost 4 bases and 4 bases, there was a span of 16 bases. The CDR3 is CASSVSPLSLYGYTF. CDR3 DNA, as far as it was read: TGTGCCAGCAGTGTCTCCCCTCTGTCCCTCTATGGC.

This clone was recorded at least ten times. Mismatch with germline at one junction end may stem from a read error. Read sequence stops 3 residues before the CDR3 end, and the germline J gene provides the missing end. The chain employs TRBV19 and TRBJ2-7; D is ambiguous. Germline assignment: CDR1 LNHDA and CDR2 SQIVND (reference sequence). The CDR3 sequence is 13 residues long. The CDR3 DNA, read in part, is TGTGCCAGTAGTATAGGTAGTTCCTTCGAG. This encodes CASSIGSSFE. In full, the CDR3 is CASSIGSSFEQYF.

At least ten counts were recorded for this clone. Incomplete CDR3 DNA: TGTGCCAGCAGCCGGAGCGGGAGGAACACCGGGGAG. Its translation is CASSRSGRNTGE. The full CDR3 protein reads CASSRSGRNTGELFF. This chain joins TRBV5-4 and TRBJ2-2; 8 bases are shared with TRBD2. The CDR3 end falls 3 residues outside the read, so it is completed with the germline J gene. There are 15 residues in the CDR3. The V segment lost 4 bases and the J segment 1 base; nucleotides outside the gene matches: 3. Germline V gene sequence: CDR1 SGHNT, CDR2 YYREEE (reference sequence).

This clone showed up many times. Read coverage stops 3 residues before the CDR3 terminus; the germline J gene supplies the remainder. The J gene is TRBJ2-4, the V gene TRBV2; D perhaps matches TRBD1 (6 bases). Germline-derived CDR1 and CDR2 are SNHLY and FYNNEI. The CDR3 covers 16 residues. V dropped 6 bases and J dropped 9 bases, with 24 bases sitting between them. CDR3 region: CASRAQGSDWYSIQYF. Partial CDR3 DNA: TGTGCCAGCAGAGCACAGGGTTCTGATTGGTATAGCATT.

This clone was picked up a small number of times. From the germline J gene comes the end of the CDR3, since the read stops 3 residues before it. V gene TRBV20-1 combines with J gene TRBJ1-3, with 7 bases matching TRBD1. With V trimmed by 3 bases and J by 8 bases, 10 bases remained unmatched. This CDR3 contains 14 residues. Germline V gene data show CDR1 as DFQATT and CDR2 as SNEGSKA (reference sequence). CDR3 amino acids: CSARETGTGYTIYF. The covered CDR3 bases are TGCAGTGCTAGGGAGACAGGGACCGGATACACC.

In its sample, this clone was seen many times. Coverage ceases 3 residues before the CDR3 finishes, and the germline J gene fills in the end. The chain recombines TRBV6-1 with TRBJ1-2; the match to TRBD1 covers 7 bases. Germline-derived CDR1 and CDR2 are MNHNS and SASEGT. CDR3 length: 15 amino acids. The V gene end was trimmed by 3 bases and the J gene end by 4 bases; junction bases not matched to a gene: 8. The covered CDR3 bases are TGTGCCAGCAGTGAGAGGGGGCAGGGCCCCTATGGC. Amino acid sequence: CASSERGQGPYG. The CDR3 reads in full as CASSERGQGPYGYTF.

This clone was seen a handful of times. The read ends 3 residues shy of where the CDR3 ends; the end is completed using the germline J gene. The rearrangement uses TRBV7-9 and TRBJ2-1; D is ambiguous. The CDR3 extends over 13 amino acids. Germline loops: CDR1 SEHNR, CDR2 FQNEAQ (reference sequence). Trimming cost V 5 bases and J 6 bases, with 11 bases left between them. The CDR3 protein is CASSPPLFNEQFF. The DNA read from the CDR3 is TGTGCCAGCAGCCCGCCACTCTTCAATGAG.

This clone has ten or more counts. CDR3 DNA, as far as it was read: TGTGCCAGCAGCACAAACTTGGGACAGTCTGGC. Residues: CASSTNLGQSG. The whole CDR3 is CASSTNLGQSGYTF. The rearrangement joins TRBV5-6 to TRBJ1-2; 7 positions agree with TRBD1. The read finishes 3 residues shy of the CDR3 end, and the germline J gene is used to complete it. Trimming took 4 bases from V and 7 from J; bases not matched to a gene: 10. CDR1 SGHDT and CDR2 YYEEEE come from the germline V gene. This CDR3 has 14 residues. Supplemented by reference TRBV5-6 and TRBJ1-2, the full variable domain reads DAGVTQSPTHLIKTRGQQVTLRCSPKSGHDTVSWYQQALGQGPQFIFQYYEEEERQRGNFPDRFSGHQFPNYSSELNVNALLLGDSALYLCASSTNLGQSGYTFGSGTRLTVV.

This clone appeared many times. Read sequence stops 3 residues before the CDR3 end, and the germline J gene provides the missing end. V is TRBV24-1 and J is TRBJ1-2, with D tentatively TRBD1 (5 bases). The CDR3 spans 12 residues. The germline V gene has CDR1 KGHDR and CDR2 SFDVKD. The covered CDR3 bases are TGTGCCACCAGTGATTTGTGGGGCGGC. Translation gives CATSDLWGG. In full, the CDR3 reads CATSDLWGGYTF.

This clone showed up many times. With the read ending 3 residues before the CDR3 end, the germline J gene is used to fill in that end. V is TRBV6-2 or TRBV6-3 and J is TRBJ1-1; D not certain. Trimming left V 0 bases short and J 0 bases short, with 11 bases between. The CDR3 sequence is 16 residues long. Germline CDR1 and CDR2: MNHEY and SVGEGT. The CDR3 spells CASSYSFGVMNTEAFF. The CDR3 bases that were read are TGTGCCAGCAGTTACTCATTCGGGGTCATGAACACTGAA.

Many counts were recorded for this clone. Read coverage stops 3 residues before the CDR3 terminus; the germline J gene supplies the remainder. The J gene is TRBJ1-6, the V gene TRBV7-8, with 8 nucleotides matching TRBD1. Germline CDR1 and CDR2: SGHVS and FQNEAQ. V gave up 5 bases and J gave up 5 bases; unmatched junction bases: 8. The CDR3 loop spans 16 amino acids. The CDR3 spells CASSPRDRTNNSPLHF. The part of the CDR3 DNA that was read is TGTGCCAGCAGCCCACGGGACAGGACGAATAATTCACCC.

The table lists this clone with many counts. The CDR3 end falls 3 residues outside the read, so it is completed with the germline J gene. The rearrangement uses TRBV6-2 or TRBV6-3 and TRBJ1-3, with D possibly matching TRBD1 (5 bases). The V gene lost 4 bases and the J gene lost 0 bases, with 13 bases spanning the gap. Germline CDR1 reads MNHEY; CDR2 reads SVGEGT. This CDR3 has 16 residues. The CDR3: CASSSAQGRSGNTIYF. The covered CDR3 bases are TGTGCCAGCAGTTCCGCCCAGGGCCGCTCTGGAAACACC.

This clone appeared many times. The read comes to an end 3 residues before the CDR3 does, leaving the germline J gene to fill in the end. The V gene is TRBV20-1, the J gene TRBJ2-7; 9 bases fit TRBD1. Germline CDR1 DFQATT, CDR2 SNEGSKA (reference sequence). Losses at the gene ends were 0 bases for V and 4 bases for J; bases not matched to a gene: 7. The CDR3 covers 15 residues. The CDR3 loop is CSARDRTGVRYEQYF. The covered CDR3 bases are TGCAGTGCTAGAGATAGGACAGGGGTAAGGTACGAG.

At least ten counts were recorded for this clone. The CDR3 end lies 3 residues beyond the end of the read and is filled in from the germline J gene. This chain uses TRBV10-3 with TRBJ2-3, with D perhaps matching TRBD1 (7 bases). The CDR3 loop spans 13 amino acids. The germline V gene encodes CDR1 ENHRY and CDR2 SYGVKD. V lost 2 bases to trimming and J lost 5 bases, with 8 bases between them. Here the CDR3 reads CAISEQGGDTQYF. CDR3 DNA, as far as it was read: TGTGCCATCAGTGAGCAGGGGGGAGATACG.

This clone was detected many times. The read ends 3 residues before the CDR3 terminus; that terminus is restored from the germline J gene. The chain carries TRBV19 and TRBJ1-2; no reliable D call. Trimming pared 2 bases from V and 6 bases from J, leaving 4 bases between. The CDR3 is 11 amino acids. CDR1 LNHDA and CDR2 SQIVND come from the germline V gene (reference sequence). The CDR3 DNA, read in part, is TGTGCCAGTAGTATATCTCATGGC. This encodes CASSISHG. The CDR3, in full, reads CASSISHGYTF.

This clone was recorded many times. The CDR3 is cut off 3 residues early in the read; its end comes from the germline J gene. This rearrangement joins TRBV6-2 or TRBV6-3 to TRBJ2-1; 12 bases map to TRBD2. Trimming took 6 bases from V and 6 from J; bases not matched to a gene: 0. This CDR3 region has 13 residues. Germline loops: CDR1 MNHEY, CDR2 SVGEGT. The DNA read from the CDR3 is TGTGCCAGCAGGACTAGCGGGAGCAATGAG. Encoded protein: CASRTSGSNE. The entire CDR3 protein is CASRTSGSNEQFF.

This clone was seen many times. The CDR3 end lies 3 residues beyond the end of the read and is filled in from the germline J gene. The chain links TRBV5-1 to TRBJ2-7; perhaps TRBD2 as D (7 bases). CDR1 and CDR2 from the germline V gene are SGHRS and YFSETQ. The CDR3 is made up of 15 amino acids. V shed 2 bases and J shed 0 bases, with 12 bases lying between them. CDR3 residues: CASSLGGGTSYEQYF. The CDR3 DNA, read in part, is TGCGCCAGCAGCTTAGGGGGAGGGACCTCCTACGAG.

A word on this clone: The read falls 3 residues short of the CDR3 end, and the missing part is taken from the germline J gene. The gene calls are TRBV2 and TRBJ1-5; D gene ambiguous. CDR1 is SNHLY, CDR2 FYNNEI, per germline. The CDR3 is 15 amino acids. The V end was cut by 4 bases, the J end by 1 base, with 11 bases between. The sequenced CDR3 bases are TGTGCCAGCAGTGCATTAGGACTGAGCAATCAGCCC. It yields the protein CASSALGLSNQP. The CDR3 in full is CASSALGLSNQPQHF.

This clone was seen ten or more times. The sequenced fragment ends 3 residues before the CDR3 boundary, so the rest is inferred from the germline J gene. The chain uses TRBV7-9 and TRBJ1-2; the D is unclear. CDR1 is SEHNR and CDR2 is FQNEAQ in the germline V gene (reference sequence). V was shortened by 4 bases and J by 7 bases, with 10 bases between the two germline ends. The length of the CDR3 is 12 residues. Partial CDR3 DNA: TGTGCCAGCAGCTCCGGTTCCTTTGGC. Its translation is CASSSGSFG. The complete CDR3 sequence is CASSSGSFGYTF.

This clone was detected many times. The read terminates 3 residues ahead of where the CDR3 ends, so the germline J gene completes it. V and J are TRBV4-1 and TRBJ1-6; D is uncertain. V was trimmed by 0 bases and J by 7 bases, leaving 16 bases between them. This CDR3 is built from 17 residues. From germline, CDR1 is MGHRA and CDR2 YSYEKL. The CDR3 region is CASSQDLGRKRNSPLHF. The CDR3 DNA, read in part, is TGCGCCAGCAGCCAAGATTTAGGCAGGAAAAGGAATTCACCC.

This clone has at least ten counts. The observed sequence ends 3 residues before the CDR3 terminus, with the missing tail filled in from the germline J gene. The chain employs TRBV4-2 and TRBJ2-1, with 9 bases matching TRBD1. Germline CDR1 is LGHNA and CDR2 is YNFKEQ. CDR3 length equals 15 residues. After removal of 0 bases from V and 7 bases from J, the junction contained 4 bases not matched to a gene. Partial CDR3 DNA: TGTGCCAGCAGCCAAGACGGACAGGGGATGAATGAG. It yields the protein CASSQDGQGMNE. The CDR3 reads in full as CASSQDGQGMNEQFF.